This TCR beta chain emerged from a study of beta chain features in type 1 diabetes (dated 2018 in TCRdb). Study-level background: Mean age, gender distribution, total cell number and subset yield were not different between patients and healthy donors. Across all samples, about 110 million sorted cells were examined, and cell number per subset correlated strongly with RNA yield. In the study, recently diagnosed type 1 diabetes patients and matched healthy donors were compared on the TCRB repertoires of their sorted circulating CD4+ T cell subsets. Regulatory and stem cell-like memory subsets were obtained from only 8 patients and roughly 8 healthy donors, while naive and central memory subsets were obtained from all 28 donors.

Regarding this clone: Its specific antigen is unknown. No clone much larger than this one lies a single base away; base qualities are absent.

Each donor gave one peripheral blood draw, roughly 0.11 L on average, collected into heparinised tubes. A BD FACSAria II was used to sort naive, central memory, regulatory and stem cell-like memory CD4+ T cells with a panel that included CD45RO, CCR7, CD25, CD127, CD95 and CD27. All sorted populations exceeded 95% purity. PBMCs were isolated right away by Lymphoprep density gradient centrifugation and were stained directly, without culture. To minimize batch effects, samples were stained and sorted in pairs, one healthy donor with one patient per experiment. After removal of 3 bases from V and 2 bases from J, the junction retains 6 bases not matched to a gene. The CDR3, cysteine through phenylalanine, is 15 amino acids long. CDR3 DNA is the only sequence kept; it has 45 bases, read in frame from the first base. CDR1 LNHDA and CDR2 SQIVND are derived from the germline V gene (reference sequence). All of the isolated RNA was reverse transcribed with the High Capacity cDNA Reverse Transcription Kit, so expressed TCRB transcripts were sequenced. Deep immunoSEQ sequencing was applied to naive, central memory and regulatory T cell samples, giving an average of about 3.6 million total reads per sample. Sorted cells were lysed in RLT buffer, and RNA was extracted using DNase-treated RNeasy Micro or Mini kits according to cell number. To prevent cross-contamination, each cell subset was processed individually, whereas patient and healthy donor samples were processed jointly. The immunoSEQ multiplex PCR was used to amplify TCRB sequences from cDNA, yielding 87-bp fragments that span the CDR3 region. The amplicons were sequenced using the Illumina HiSeq platform. Per the original workflow: Synthetic template baselines were used to correct PCR bias computationally, reads within Hamming distance 2 were collapsed, and singletons that could not be merged were discarded. Reads were aligned against IMGT so that V, D and J genes, CDR3 length and insertions or deletions at six rearrangement sites could be assigned. Within each subset, clonotype counts were normalized to the number of sorted cells before true diversity and Gini coefficients were calculated with the tcR R package. Repertoire sharing was quantified using the overlap coefficient calculated on TCRB nucleotide sequences. Imported from immuneACCESS, the table was reduced by TCRdb to in-frame sequences with V and J called. These copies leave out some clones; in studies compared against another copy, an unresolved V gene accounts for under half, and the cause of the remainder is not known. Clonal size and the V and J genes are those of that table, whereas D and trimming came from the DNA. Counted in this sample were more than 100,000 clones; roughly 10% of them appeared once. Around 0.7% of the sample belongs to the ten largest clones.

Overall study outcomes, separate from this receptor: Shorter templates might be favored by PCR, yet because patient and control samples were amplified and corrected together, any such skew would affect both groups equally. Because small numbers of individuals were included in the HLA sub-analyses, any influence of HLA type on TCRB rearrangement was left unresolved. The naive, central memory and regulatory TCRB repertoires appeared to resemble one another more closely among patients than among healthy donors. Type 1 diabetes patients showed a moderate but significant shortening of TCRB CDR3 length in all four CD4+ subsets. Because cDNA was sequenced instead of genomic DNA, highly expressing activated cells could be over-represented, though the groups showed no difference in activation or CD3 levels. At VDJ recombination sites, type 1 diabetes patients had fewer insertions and more deleted nucleotides, which implies abnormalities in thymic rearrangement.

The clonotype originates from a man aged 25 to 40 with type 1 diabetes. The sequencing sample was made of central memory CD4+ T cells from blood. The sequence links TRBV19 to TRBJ2-5; 7 central bases correspond to TRBD1. In nucleotides, the sequence is TGTGCCAGTAGTATCGCCGGGACAGCACAAGAGACCCAGTACTTC. It is translated as CASSIAGTAQETQYF.